The T cell receptor (beta chain) described here comes from a study of blood T cell repertoires in COVID-19. CDR1 and CDR2 from the germline V gene are MDHEN and SYDVKM. This CDR3 region has 11 residues. V gave up 6 bases and J gave up 4 bases, with 6 bases separating them. Data came from immunoSEQ multiplex PCR; TCRdb stores just in-frame clones and leaves some out. The table includes 310,000 or so clones, around 90% detected once. The V gene is TRBV28, the J gene TRBJ1-2; D is possibly TRBD1 (6 bases). This clonotype was sampled from a woman in her thirties or forties who had recovered from COVID-19. Sequenced material: PBMCs or T cells enriched from blood (not recorded which). CDR3 sequence reads: CASRQGYGYTF. The CDR3 DNA sequence: TGTGCCAGCAGACAGGGCTATGGCTACACCTTC.